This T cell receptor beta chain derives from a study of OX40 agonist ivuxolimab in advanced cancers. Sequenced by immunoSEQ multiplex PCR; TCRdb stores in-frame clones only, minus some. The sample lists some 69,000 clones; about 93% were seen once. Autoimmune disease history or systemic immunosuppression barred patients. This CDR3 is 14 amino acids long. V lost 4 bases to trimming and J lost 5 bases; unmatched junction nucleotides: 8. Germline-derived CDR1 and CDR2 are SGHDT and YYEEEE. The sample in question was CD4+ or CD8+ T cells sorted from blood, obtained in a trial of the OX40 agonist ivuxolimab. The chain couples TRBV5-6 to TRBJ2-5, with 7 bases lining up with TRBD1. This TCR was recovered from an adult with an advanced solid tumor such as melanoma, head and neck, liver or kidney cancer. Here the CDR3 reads CASSLRQGSETQYF. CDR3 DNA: TGTGCCAGCAGCCTCAGACAGGGCAGCGAGACCCAGTACTTC.